These T cell receptor beta chains were read from a single sample in a study of Graves' ophthalmopathy and Graves' hyperthyroidism. TCRdb itself ran the multiplex PCR reads through MiXCR, one entry per CDR3 protein. The data hold some 1.1 million distinct CDR3 sequences, with about 35% observed a single time. Sequenced: peripheral blood or thyroid tissue (not recorded which). Receptors were obtained from an adult man with Graves' hyperthyroidism. Both conserved end residues are trimmed from each CDR3. The D gene is left open where the match is weak.

CDR3: ASSLDSGDNEQF
D: -
V: TRBV7-6
J: TRBJ2-1

CDR3: ASSGQGAGAFTGELF
D: TRBD1
V: TRBV5-8
J: TRBJ2-2

CDR3: ASSRGTGRAEAF
D: TRBD1
V: TRBV12-3/TRBV12-4
J: TRBJ1-1

CDR3: SSGGVGIDYGYT
D: -
V: TRBV29-1
J: TRBJ1-2

CDR3: ASSSEGSSYEQY
D: -
V: TRBV5-4
J: TRBJ2-7

CDR3: ASGPFGGPSYGYT
D: -
V: TRBV28
J: TRBJ1-2

CDR3: SAAGYGANVLT
D: -
V: TRBV20-1
J: TRBJ2-6

CDR3: ASDQGGQPQH
D: TRBD1
V: TRBV6-1
J: TRBJ1-5

CDR3: ASSLQAGRLRSGANVLT
D: -
V: TRBV7-9
J: TRBJ2-6

CDR3: ASSYRVPYT
D: -
V: TRBV7-8
J: TRBJ1-2

CDR3: ASSRRDNEKLF
D: -
V: TRBV6-6
J: TRBJ1-4

CDR3: ASSYQGGGANVLT
D: -
V: TRBV6-5
J: TRBJ2-6

CDR3: ASFGTASYEQY
D: TRBD1
V: TRBV2
J: TRBJ2-7

CDR3: ASRELRGVLGYT
D: -
V: TRBV10-3
J: TRBJ1-2

CDR3: ASSGGENGQSYEQY
D: -
V: TRBV9
J: TRBJ2-7

CDR3: ASRPESTDTQY
D: -
V: TRBV10-3
J: TRBJ2-3

CDR3: ASSPGTGGEKTQY
D: TRBD1
V: TRBV7-2
J: TRBJ2-5

CDR3: ASRGSWTGNQPQH
D: -
V: TRBV19
J: TRBJ1-5

CDR3: ASSLSPTGAPYEQY
D: -
V: TRBV7-9
J: TRBJ2-7

CDR3: ASSKRTSGRTETQY
D: TRBD2
V: TRBV5-4
J: TRBJ2-5

CDR3: ASSEGDSYGYT
D: -
V: TRBV6-1
J: TRBJ1-2

CDR3: AWSVTGLNTEAF
D: -
V: TRBV30
J: TRBJ1-1

CDR3: ASTGAGTNTEAF
D: -
V: TRBV6-5
J: TRBJ1-1

CDR3: SAISTGFYEQY
D: TRBD1
V: TRBV20-1
J: TRBJ2-7

CDR3: ASSRHRGNTEAF
D: TRBD1
V: TRBV7-8
J: TRBJ1-1

CDR3: ARGQGNQPQH
D: TRBD1
V: TRBV7-8
J: TRBJ1-5

CDR3: ASGGTATFYEQY
D: -
V: TRBV28
J: TRBJ2-7

CDR3: SAGAGVNSPLH
D: -
V: TRBV20-1
J: TRBJ1-6

CDR3: ASSQDTGSSYGYT
D: -
V: TRBV4-1
J: TRBJ1-2

CDR3: ASTTGPQSPLH
D: -
V: TRBV25-1
J: TRBJ1-6

CDR3: SARSPGTDEQY
D: -
V: TRBV20-1
J: TRBJ2-7

CDR3: ASGAGRIDQPQH
D: -
V: TRBV9
J: TRBJ1-5

CDR3: SARETRDRRTSGELF
D: TRBD1
V: TRBV20-1
J: TRBJ2-2

CDR3: ATSREMGEQY
D: -
V: TRBV15
J: TRBJ2-7

CDR3: ASQNRGQSEQY
D: TRBD1
V: TRBV6-1
J: TRBJ2-7

CDR3: SARELRQNTGELF
D: -
V: TRBV20-1
J: TRBJ2-2

CDR3: ASGPGTGELF
D: -
V: TRBV7-3
J: TRBJ2-2

CDR3: ASSGTDNTEAF
D: TRBD1
V: TRBV5-1
J: TRBJ1-1

CDR3: ASSVDRGGNTDTQY
D: TRBD2
V: TRBV9
J: TRBJ2-3

CDR3: ATPKDRDAGELF
D: TRBD1
V: TRBV5-1
J: TRBJ2-2

CDR3: ASSYSQDSPLH
D: -
V: TRBV6-6
J: TRBJ1-6

CDR3: ASSLGTSGGGETQY
D: TRBD2
V: TRBV7-2
J: TRBJ2-5

CDR3: AWSVVSNQPQH
D: -
V: TRBV30
J: TRBJ1-5

CDR3: ASSPSWGQLGQETQY
D: -
V: TRBV7-2
J: TRBJ2-5